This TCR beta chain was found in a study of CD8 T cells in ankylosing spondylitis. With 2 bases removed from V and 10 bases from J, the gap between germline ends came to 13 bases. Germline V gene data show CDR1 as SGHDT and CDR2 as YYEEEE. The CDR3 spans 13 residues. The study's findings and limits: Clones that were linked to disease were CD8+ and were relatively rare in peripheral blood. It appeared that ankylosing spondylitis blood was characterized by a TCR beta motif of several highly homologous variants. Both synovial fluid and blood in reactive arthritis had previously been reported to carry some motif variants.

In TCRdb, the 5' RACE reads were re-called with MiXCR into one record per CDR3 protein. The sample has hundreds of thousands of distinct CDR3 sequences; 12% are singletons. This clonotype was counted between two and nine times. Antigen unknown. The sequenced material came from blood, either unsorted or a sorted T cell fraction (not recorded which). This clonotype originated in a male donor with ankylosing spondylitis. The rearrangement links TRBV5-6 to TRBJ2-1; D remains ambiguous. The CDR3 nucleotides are TGTGCCAGCAGCTTCAGCCCGGTAGACGAGCAGTTCTTC. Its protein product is CASSFSPVDEQFF.